This T cell receptor (beta chain) was documented in a study of CD8 T cells in ankylosing spondylitis (dated by TCRdb to 2015 to 2018). Describing the broader study: To find TCR variants linked to disease, the study profiled T cell receptor beta repertoires in ankylosing spondylitis patients and healthy donors. Peripheral blood was sampled, and synovial fluid was also collected from ankylosing spondylitis patients. The full study cohort was made up of about two dozen ankylosing spondylitis patients and some 100 healthy donors. Results and caveats for the whole study, not just this receptor: Some of the motif variants had been reported before in the synovial fluid and blood of reactive arthritis patients, a finding that suggests common disease-initiation mechanisms. In peripheral blood, the disease-linked clones were found at relatively low frequencies and had a CD8+ phenotype. A TCR beta motif of several highly homologous amino acid variants appeared characteristic of blood from ankylosing spondylitis patients. The disease-linked clones were reported to be significantly enriched in matched synovial fluid samples from ankylosing spondylitis patients.

Spanning cysteine to phenylalanine, the CDR3 consists of 11 amino acids. The kept DNA is CDR3 alone, 33 bases in frame from the first base. V loses 7 bases, J loses 0 bases, and the germline ends lie 3 bases apart. The germline V gene provides CDR1 MNHEY and CDR2 SVGEGT. This clonotype was observed many times. Its antigen has not been determined. Base qualities are not at hand, and no much larger clone is one base apart. The reads were generated on an Illumina HiSeq 2500. TCR beta libraries were prepared by quantitative 5'-RACE with molecular barcodes. In the original analysis: A new computational method based on a probabilistic model of VDJ rearrangement was used to identify disease-linked TCR variants. In TCRdb, the public reads were trimmed at Q25 with fastp and aligned with MiXCR, with productive beta chains retained. Rows with a matching CDR3 protein are joined into one entry that keeps the most common DNA and genes. The V and J calls follow TCRdb's processing rather than the paper's. The sample table contains 210,000 or so distinct CDR3 sequences; only one count was recorded for under 8.5% of them. Together, the top ten hold 4% to 5.5% of the sample.

This clonotype was obtained from a female donor with ankylosing spondylitis or in good health (not recorded which). The chain was built from TRBV6-2 or TRBV6-3 and TRBJ1-2; the D gene assignment is ambiguous. Sequenced input: blood, either unsorted or a sorted T cell fraction (not recorded which). CDR3 region: CASTANYGYTF. The DNA reads TGTGCCAGCACTGCTAACTATGGCTACACCTTC.